These T cell receptor beta chains were read from a single sample in a study of esophageal squamous cell carcinoma under preoperative chemotherapy. TCRdb redid the calling of the PCR reads with MiXCR, one entry per CDR3 protein. The sample records fewer than 40,000 distinct CDR3 sequences, roughly 50% being singletons. Specimen collection occurred from a patient given preoperative chemotherapy. The receptors were gathered from a human donor with esophageal squamous cell carcinoma. The donor label of this sample is uncertain. Both conserved end residues are part of each CDR3. D genes are given only for firm matches. Rows may omit the clone size; those that give it use once, few, many or a size class.

V	size	D	J	CDR3	DNA
TRBV7-2	NA	NA	TRBJ2-7	CAGSLEGTTNAQYF	TGTGCGGGCAGCTTGGAGGGGACCACCAATGCGCAGTACTTC
TRBV7-7	medium-sized	NA	TRBJ2-2	CASSPSNHLPGELFF	TGTGCTAGCAGCCCAAGCAACCACCTCCCCGGGGAGCTGTTTTTT
TRBV7-2	NA	NA	TRBJ2-5	CASSLDGRGTQYF	TGTGCCAGCAGCTTAGATGGACGGGGGACCCAGTACTTC
TRBV12-3/TRBV12-4	few	NA	TRBJ2-1	CASSFHSDGNEQFF	TGTGCCAGCAGTTTTCATAGTGACGGGAATGAGCAGTTCTTC
TRBV7-9	NA	NA	TRBJ2-4	CASRSSGVSISDTQYF	TGTGCCAGCCGCTCGTCGGGGGTGAGTATCTCAGATACGCAGTACTTC
TRBV7-9	NA	NA	TRBJ2-5	CASSLLGRRAQDTQYF	TGTGCCAGCAGCTTACTTGGGCGGCGAGCCCAAGACACGCAGTACTTC
TRBV19	NA	NA	TRBJ1-3	CASSLQSSGNTIYF	TGTGCCAGTAGTCTACAGAGCTCTGGAAACACCATATATTTT
TRBV7-2	once	NA	TRBJ2-4	CGRGTGTSAENTQYF	TGTGGCCGCGGCACGGGGACGAGCGCCGAAAACACTCAGTACTTC
TRBV4-1	NA	NA	TRBJ2-1	CASSQGGLGGERETQFF	TGCGCCAGCAGCCAAGGGGGGTTAGGGGGCGAGCGGGAGACCCAGTTCTTC
TRBV5-1	NA	TRBD2	TRBJ2-5	CASSLGASGSGAETQYF	TGCGCCAGCAGCTTGGGGGCTAGCGGGAGCGGGGCAGAGACGCAGTACTTC
TRBV11-2	NA	NA	TRBJ2-3	CASSIPGADTQYF	TGTGCCAGCAGCATCCCAGGGGCAGATACGCAGTATTTT
TRBV7-2	NA	TRBD2	TRBJ2-3	CASSKGLAVSTGAQYF	TGTGCCAGCAGCAAAGGACTAGCGGTGAGCACCGGGGCGCAGTATTTT
TRBV12-3/TRBV12-4	NA	NA	TRBJ2-4	CACLWGGDQDIQYF	TGTGCCTGTCTCTGGGGCGGTGACCAAGACATTCAGTACTTC
TRBV6-4	many	NA	TRBJ1-1	CASSTDRPTVEAFF	TGTGCCAGCAGTACTGACAGGCCGACGGTTGAGGCTTTCTTT
TRBV7-3	few	TRBD2	TRBJ2-4	CASSLGPGGGIKDTQYF	TGTGCCAGCAGCTTGGGACCGGGGGGAGGGATCAAAGACACTCAGTACTTC
TRBV7-3	few	TRBD2	TRBJ2-5	CASSPGLAGVQQYF	TGTGCCAGCAGCCCCGGACTAGCGGGAGTCCAGCAGTACTTC
TRBV6-1	medium-sized	TRBD1	TRBJ2-5	CASSELPGGSPREQYF	TGTGCCAGCAGTGAATTGCCAGGGGGAAGTCCGAGAGAGCAGTACTTC
TRBV7-8	many	NA	TRBJ2-7	CASSQQQGSYEQYF	TGTGCCAGCAGCCAGCAACAGGGTTCCTACGAGCAGTACTTC
TRBV7-6	few	TRBD2	TRBJ2-1	CASSRAGESYNEQFF	TGTGCCAGCAGTAGGGCGGGAGAGTCCTACAATGAGCAGTTCTTC
TRBV6-1	NA	NA	TRBJ2-3	CASRLRITDTQYF	TGTGCCAGCAGGTTGCGTATCACAGATACGCAGTATTTT
TRBV7-2	NA	NA	TRBJ2-3	CASSYPGAPKETQYF	TGTGCCAGCAGCTATCCGGGGGCGCCGAAAGAGACCCAGTATTTT
TRBV6-1	NA	NA	TRBJ2-3	CASRAGQDHNTQYF	TGTGCCAGCCGGGCAGGCCAAGACCATAATACGCAGTACTTT
TRBV11-3	few	NA	TRBJ2-5	CASSLRAGSAETQYF	TGTGCCAGCAGCTTACGTGCGGGGTCGGCGGAGACCCAGTACTTC
TRBV24-1	few	TRBD2	TRBJ2-1	CATSDPEFSGRASGEQFF	TGTGCCACCAGTGATCCGGAATTTAGCGGGAGGGCCTCGGGTGAGCAGTTCTTC
TRBV7-6	NA	TRBD1	TRBJ2-2	CASSLGQGYTGELFF	TGTGCCAGCAGCTTGGGACAGGGCTACACCGGGGAGCTGTTTTTT
TRBV4-1	few	TRBD1	TRBJ2-7	CASSQAWTGPISYEQYF	TGCGCCAGCAGCCAAGCGTGGACAGGGCCGATCTCCTACGAGCAGTACTTC
TRBV7-9	many	NA	TRBJ2-7	CASSARDLYEQYF	TGTGCCAGCAGCGCCCGGGACTTATACGAGCAGTACTTC
TRBV12-3/TRBV12-4	NA	TRBD2	TRBJ2-7	CASSLAGGYYEQYF	TGTGCCAGCAGCTTAGCGGGAGGGTACTACGAGCAGTACTTC
TRBV7-3	large	NA	TRBJ2-5	CASSLQGMETQYF	TGTGCCAGCAGCTTACAGGGTATGGAGACCCAGTACTTC
TRBV7-2	NA	NA	TRBJ2-3	CASSRGGTDELYF	TGTGCCAGCAGCCGCGGTGGGACCGATGAGCTGTATTTT
TRBV4-1	NA	NA	TRBJ2-4	CASSQVVGAGKNIQYF	TGCGCCAGCAGCCAAGTGGTGGGGGCGGGCAAAAACATTCAGTACTTC
TRBV7-2	NA	NA	TRBJ2-4	CVSSSTTIDQNTQYF	TGTGTCAGCAGTAGCACAACCATAGACCAAAACACTCAGTACTTC